This T cell receptor beta chain is drawn from a study of response to subunit inactivated influenza vaccine. General study results and limits: New T cells are recruited in small numbers by each seasonal influenza vaccination, according to the authors' suggestion.

Per the germline V gene, CDR1 is SGHTA and CDR2 is FQGNSA. The CDR3 loop spans 14 amino acids. V lost 5 bases to trimming and J lost 4 bases, with 14 bases between them. TCRdb independently ran MiXCR on the RT-PCR reads; one entry per CDR3 protein. Among hundreds of thousands of distinct CDR3 sequences listed, about 15% were seen once. Details on this clonotype: As yet, its antigen is unknown.

The chain is built from TRBV7-2 and TRBJ1-2; D may be TRBD1 (5 bases). This clonotype was sampled from a man over 45 who received an inactivated influenza vaccine. Sequenced here: PBMCs from blood, sampled roughly 15 days before vaccination. This CDR3 reads CASSPGGGIYGYTF. The CDR3 coding sequence is TGTGCCAGCAGCCCCGGGGGGGGAATCTATGGCTACACCTTC. The full variable domain, in which reference TRBV7-2 and TRBJ1-2 provide the parts outside the CDR3, is GAGVSQSPSNKVTEKGKDVELRCDPISGHTALYWYRQSLGQGLEFLIYFQGNSAPDKSGLPSDRFSAERTGGSVSTLTIQRTQQEDSAVYLCASSPGGGIYGYTFGSGTRLTVV.